The 9 T cell receptor beta chains presented below share a single source sample, sequenced in a study of T cell responses to AZD1222 COVID-19 vaccine. Profiling relied on immunoSEQ multiplex PCR, and the TCRdb table lists in-frame clones only, not all of them. In the table there are about 100,000 clones, about 90% of which are singletons. The sample consisted of peripheral blood, taken 28 days after the second AZD1222 dose. The receptors here all came from an adult who received the AZD1222 COVID-19 vaccine.

This chain joins TRBV20-1 and TRBJ2-3; no reliable D call. The CDR3 extends over 11 amino acids. The germline V gene has CDR1 DFQATT and CDR2 SNEGSKA (reference sequence). Between the trimmed V and J ends, which lost 8 bases and 8 bases, there was a span of 14 bases. In DNA form, the CDR3 reads TGCAGTCATTATAGGGCCGGTACGCAGTATTTT. This encodes CSHYRAGTQYF.

V is TRBV7-9 and J is TRBJ2-5; D remains ambiguous. Trimming removed 10 bases at V and 3 bases at J, with 18 bases between. The CDR3 is 14 amino acids. Looked up from germline, CDR1 is SEHNR and CDR2 is FQNEAQ (reference sequence). The CDR3 is CATPRSGSEETQYF. CDR3 nucleotide sequence: TGTGCCACCCCCCGCTCGGGCTCAGAAGAGACCCAGTACTTC.

The J gene is TRBJ2-5, the V gene TRBV18; possibly TRBD1 for D (6 bases). The V gene's germline CDR1 is KGHSH and CDR2 LQKENI. The CDR3 is made up of 13 amino acids. V lost 3 bases and J lost 4, with 9 bases in between. Written as DNA, the CDR3 is TGTGCCAGCTCACCCCAGGGGCCAGAGACCCAGTACTTC. It specifies CASSPQGPETQYF.

This clone was picked up a small number of times. The gene calls are TRBV19 and TRBJ2-6, with a possible D match to TRBD1 (6 bases). V shed 2 bases and J shed 0 bases, with 11 bases lying between them. CDR3 length: 17 amino acids. CDR1 LNHDA and CDR2 SQIVND come from the germline V gene (reference sequence). CDR3: CASSIRGTNSGANVLTF. The CDR3 DNA is TGTGCCAGTAGTATAAGGGGGACAAACTCTGGGGCCAACGTCCTGACTTTC.

This clone appeared a single time. The chain uses TRBV5-6 and TRBJ2-3, with 11 nucleotides matching TRBD2. The V gene end was trimmed by 4 bases and the J gene end by 4 bases; junction bases not matched to a gene: 5. This CDR3 is 15 amino acids long. Germline V gives CDR1 SGHDT, CDR2 YYEEEE. The CDR3 DNA reads TGTGCCAGCAGCCTCCCGGGACTAGCGGCAGATACGCAGTATTTT. Protein product: CASSLPGLAADTQYF.

CDR3 amino acids: CAIRKGGNTEAFF. CDR3 DNA sequence: TGTGCCATCAGGAAAGGGGGGAACACTGAAGCTTTCTTT. The chain couples TRBV10-3 to TRBJ1-1; D is possibly TRBD1 (6 bases). V was trimmed by 6 bases and J by 1 base, leaving 9 bases between them. The CDR3 totals 13 residues. Germline loops: CDR1 ENHRY, CDR2 SYGVKD.

The V gene is TRBV6-2 or TRBV6-3, the J gene TRBJ2-3; 13 bases agree with TRBD2. Trimming cost V 8 bases and J 3 bases; bases outside gene matches: 11. The V gene's germline CDR1 is MNHEY and CDR2 SVGEGT. The CDR3 has 17 amino acids. CDR3 DNA: TGTGCCAGCCGCCGGACTAGCGGGGGCTCTAGGACAGATACGCAGTATTTT. Protein: CASRRTSGGSRTDTQYF.

The rearrangement links TRBV19 to TRBJ2-1, with a tentative D call TRBD1 (5 bases). The V and J ends lost 3 bases and 0 bases respectively, with 12 bases between them. The CDR3 spans 16 residues. Germline CDR1 and CDR2: LNHDA and SQIVND (reference sequence). In nucleotides, the CDR3 is TGTGCCAGTAGTATCGGACACTCGAGCTCCTACAATGAGCAGTTCTTC. Protein sequence: CASSIGHSSSYNEQFF.

The genes are TRBV30 and TRBJ1-5; D unclear. Trimming took 5 bases from V and 2 from J, leaving 22 bases between them. The germline V gene encodes CDR1 GTSNPN and CDR2 SVGIG (reference sequence). There are 17 residues in the CDR3. For the CDR3, the DNA is TGTGCCTGGGGGATCCCCTTGTCCGAGGGCGGCAATCAGCCCCAGCATTTT. Encoded protein: CAWGIPLSEGGNQPQHF.